These 23 T cell receptor beta chains originate from one sample sequenced in a study of T-cell memory formation after mild COVID-19. A single record per CDR3 protein comes from TCRdb applying MiXCR to the 5' RACE reads. The profile shows 500,000 to 650,000 distinct CDR3 sequences, about 22% of them singletons. The specimen sequenced was PBMCs or a T cell subset sorted from them (not recorded which). Receptor source: an adult woman who had mild COVID-19 (a few samples of this study predate the infection). Cell type and time point are not known.

This chain links TRBV11-2 with TRBJ1-1; D call uncertain. V was pared by 7 bases and J by 4 bases, with 13 bases between. Germline CDR1 and CDR2: SGHAT and FQNNGV. This CDR3 has 13 residues. The chain's CDR3 is CASTLGKGTEAFF. The CDR3, as DNA: TGTGCCAGCACCCTCGGGAAGGGCACTGAAGCTTTCTTT.

In its sample, this clonotype was seen a few times. The rearrangement joins TRBV6-1 to TRBJ2-3; D may be TRBD1 or TRBD2 (5 bases each). The germline gives CDR1 MNHNS, CDR2 SASEGT. The CDR3 loop spans 15 amino acids. The V gene lost 4 bases and the J gene lost 6 bases, with 17 bases spanning the gap. The CDR3 is CASSALSRGVDTQYF. The CDR3 DNA sequence: TGTGCCAGCAGTGCCCTTTCTAGGGGAGTGGATACGCAGTATTTT.

The V and J genes are TRBV4-1 and TRBJ1-2, with unresolved D. The CDR3 runs to 14 residues. Trimming took 1 base from V and 8 from J, leaving 14 bases between them. Looked up from germline, CDR1 is MGHRA and CDR2 is YSYEKL. The CDR3 here is CASSQASGEGGYTF. Written as DNA, the CDR3 is TGCGCCAGCAGCCAAGCCAGCGGGGAGGGAGGCTACACCTTC.

The sample holds a few counts of this clonotype. One end of the junction does not line up with germline, which may come from a read error. This chain connects TRBV7-7 to TRBJ2-2; TRBD2 matches at 7 bases. Germline lookup yields CDR1 SSHAT and CDR2 FNYEAQ (reference sequence). The CDR3 has 15 amino acids. The CDR3 coding sequence is TGTGCTAGCAGCCCGGAGACTAGCAGCACCGGGGAGCTGTTTTTT. It encodes CASSPETSSTGELFF. The variable domain in full, completed from reference TRBV7-7 and TRBJ2-2, reads GAGVSQSPRYKVTKRGQDVTLRCDPISSHATLYWYQQALGQGPEFLTYFNYEAQPDKSGLPSDRFSAERPEGSISTLTIQRTEQRDSAMYRCASSPETSSTGELFFGEGSRLTVL.

The gene calls are TRBV11-2 and TRBJ1-3; TRBD1 might be the D (5 bases). The V end lost 4 bases, the J end lost 3 bases, and 13 bases lay between the germline ends. Per the germline V gene, CDR1 is SGHAT and CDR2 is FQNNGV. The CDR3 length is 15 residues. In DNA, the CDR3 is TGTGCCAGCAGCTCCCAGACAGCCGGTGGAAACACCATATATTTT. It specifies CASSSQTAGGNTIYF.

As concerns this clonotype: This may come from a read error, since a much larger clone is one base off. This CDR3 reads CASSLSTSSYNEQFF. In nucleotides, the CDR3 is TGTGCCAGCAGCCTCAGCACGAGCTCCTACAATGAGCAGTTCTTC. The chain links TRBV7-6 to TRBJ2-1; unclear D gene. Germline-derived CDR1 and CDR2 are SGHVS and FNYEAQ. The V and J ends lost 5 bases and 0 bases respectively, with 11 bases between them. This CDR3 comprises 15 residues.

The chain couples TRBV7-9 to TRBJ2-5; TRBD1 matches 9 bases. The CDR3 has 17 amino acids. Looked up from germline, CDR1 is SEHNR and CDR2 is FQNEAQ (reference sequence). The ends lost 2 bases at V and 5 bases at J; junction bases unmatched: 12. CDR3 in DNA: TGTGCCAGCAGCTTACTTAGTTACAGGGGGCATCGGGAGACCCAGTACTTC. This codes for CASSLLSYRGHRETQYF.

The chain is built from TRBV6-5 and TRBJ2-6; 9 bases fit TRBD1. Unmatched junction bases numbered 7, after V lost 7 bases and J lost 0 bases. The CDR3 contains 17 residues. Germline loops: CDR1 MNHEY, CDR2 SVGAGI. The CDR3 protein is CASKDRGETSGANVLTF. CDR3 in DNA: TGTGCCAGCAAAGACAGGGGGGAAACCTCTGGGGCCAACGTCCTGACTTTC.

In its sample, this clonotype was seen a few times. The chain employs TRBV18 and TRBJ1-1, with 9 bases aligning to TRBD1. In germline, CDR1 is KGHSH, CDR2 LQKENI. V trimming: 6 bases; J trimming: 4 bases; junction bases outside the gene matches: 6. The CDR3 spans 14 residues. For the CDR3, the DNA is TGTGCCAGCTCCCCCGGGACAGGGCCCACTGAAGCTTTCTTT. It codes for CASSPGTGPTEAFF.

This rearrangement joins TRBV20-1 to TRBJ2-7, with 8 bases fitting TRBD2. V lost 3 bases and J lost 3; bases outside the gene matches: 10. Looked up from germline, CDR1 is DFQATT and CDR2 is SNEGSKA (reference sequence). CDR3 size: 15 residues. In DNA, the CDR3 is TGCAGTGCTAGTAGCGGGGACGACCCCCTCTACGAGCAGTACTTC. Translated: CSASSGDDPLYEQYF.

This clonotype was counted only a few times. V gene TRBV27 combines with J gene TRBJ1-6; no clear D. The CDR3 spans 12 residues. V lost 3 bases and J lost 7, with 4 bases in between. Germline lookup yields CDR1 MNHEY and CDR2 SMNVEV (reference sequence). DNA of the CDR3: TGTGCCAGCAGTTTTGAAAATTCACCCCTCCACTTT. Protein sequence: CASSFENSPLHF.

This rearrangement joins TRBV6-1 to TRBJ1-4; D gene ambiguous. V was trimmed by 0 bases and J by 4 bases, leaving 15 bases between them. Germline CDR1 and CDR2: MNHNS and SASEGT. The length of the CDR3 is 17 residues. Here the CDR3 reads CASSEALPSGDNEKLFF. Written as DNA, the CDR3 is TGTGCCAGCAGTGAAGCGCTACCGTCGGGCGATAATGAAAAACTGTTTTTT.

The V gene is TRBV12-3 or TRBV12-4, the J gene TRBJ1-1; the match to TRBD1 covers 7 bases. This CDR3 has 16 residues. V trimming: 6 bases; J trimming: 3 bases; junction bases outside the gene matches: 13. This CDR3 reads CASRPAVSRGDTEAFF. In DNA form, the CDR3 reads TGTGCCAGCAGACCAGCGGTCAGCAGGGGGGACACTGAAGCTTTCTTT.

The V and J genes are TRBV20-1 and TRBJ2-1, with TRBD2 matching over 11 bases. The germline gives CDR1 DFQATT, CDR2 SNEGSKA (reference sequence). V lost 6 bases, J lost 3 bases, and 4 bases stayed unmatched. The length of the CDR3 is 14 residues. The DNA of the CDR3 is TGCAGTGCGGAAACTAGCGGGAGCTACAATGAGCAGTTCTTC. This gives the protein CSAETSGSYNEQFF.

In its sample, this clonotype was seen many times. This chain links TRBV5-5 with TRBJ1-5; TRBD1 aligns across 8 bases. CDR3 length: 14 amino acids. After removal of 5 bases from V and 6 bases from J, the junction contained 7 bases not matched to a gene. Germline V gene lookup returns CDR1 SGHKS and CDR2 YYEKEE (reference sequence). CDR3 sequence: CASRPGQVAQPQHF. DNA for the CDR3: TGTGCCAGCAGGCCGGGACAGGTGGCTCAGCCCCAGCATTTT.

The chain joins TRBV7-2 to TRBJ2-1, with D possibly TRBD1 on 6 matching bases. Germline CDR1 reads SGHTA; CDR2 reads FQGNSA. The CDR3 length is 13 residues. V was shortened by 5 bases and J by 7 bases, with 12 bases between the two germline ends. The CDR3 sequence: CASSPDRINEQFF. CDR3 coding DNA: TGTGCCAGCAGCCCGGACAGAATAAATGAGCAGTTCTTC.

This clonotype occurred a few times. The chain combines TRBV27 with TRBJ1-1, with D hard to call. CDR3 length: 14 residues. Germline V gives CDR1 MNHEY, CDR2 SMNVEV (reference sequence). Trimming left V 6 bases short and J 6 bases short, with 17 bases between. The CDR3: CASRGSATNAEAFF. CDR3 nucleotide sequence: TGTGCCAGCAGGGGTTCGGCCACTAACGCTGAAGCTTTCTTT.

This clonotype showed up just a few times. The chain employs TRBV5-6 and TRBJ2-1, with D unresolved. The germline V gene has CDR1 SGHDT and CDR2 YYEEEE. The CDR3 is 13 residues long. V dropped 3 bases and J dropped 3 bases, with 7 bases sitting between them. Written as DNA, the CDR3 is TGTGCCAGCAGCTATGACAACTACAATGAGCAGTTCTTC. The encoded protein is CASSYDNYNEQFF.

V is TRBV4-1 and J is TRBJ2-7; no definite D call. V was pared by 3 bases and J by 6 bases, with 24 bases between. CDR3 length: 17 residues. Germline V lookup: CDR1 MGHRA, CDR2 YSYEKL. As DNA, the CDR3 is TGCGCCAGCAGCCAGGGAACCGTTGGCCTCCCTTTTTCCGAGCAGTACTTC. Encoded protein: CASSQGTVGLPFSEQYF.

The chain couples TRBV24-1 to TRBJ2-2, with a possible D match to TRBD1 (5 bases). Germline values: CDR1 KGHDR, CDR2 SFDVKD. V shed 4 bases and J shed 4 bases, with 21 bases lying between them. The CDR3 spans 18 residues. The CDR3 DNA sequence: TGTGCCACCAGTGACCCAACGACCGACAGTTCCCCCACCGGGGAGCTGTTTTTT. Protein: CATSDPTTDSSPTGELFF.

This clonotype was detected many times. The chain has TRBV12-3 or TRBV12-4 and TRBJ2-7; D is uncertain. This CDR3 region has 14 residues. Between the trimmed V and J ends, which lost 3 bases and 0 bases, there was a span of 9 bases. The CDR3 nucleotides are TGTGCCAGCAGTTTCGAGACCTACTCCTACGAGCAGTACTTC. Translating gives CASSFETYSYEQYF.

This chain's CDR3 is CASSPRRTKTGYTF. The CDR3 DNA follows: TGTGCCAGCAGCCCCCGTAGGACAAAAACCGGCTACACCTTC. The chain recombines TRBV7-8 with TRBJ1-2; TRBD1 is a possible D gene (5 bases). This CDR3 has 14 amino acids. V dropped 5 bases and J dropped 8 bases, with 18 bases sitting between them. Germline V gene data show CDR1 as SGHVS and CDR2 as FQNEAQ.

This chain connects TRBV15 to TRBJ2-3, with TRBD2 matching 10 bases. Looked up from germline, CDR1 is LNHNV and CDR2 is YYDKDF (reference sequence). This CDR3 comprises 19 residues. V shed 0 bases and J 1 base; nucleotides not matched to a gene: 10. CDR3 nucleotides: TGTGCCACCAGCAGAGATTGGCTAGCGGGAGTAATAGGCACAGATACGCAGTATTTT. Translated, it gives CATSRDWLAGVIGTDTQYF.